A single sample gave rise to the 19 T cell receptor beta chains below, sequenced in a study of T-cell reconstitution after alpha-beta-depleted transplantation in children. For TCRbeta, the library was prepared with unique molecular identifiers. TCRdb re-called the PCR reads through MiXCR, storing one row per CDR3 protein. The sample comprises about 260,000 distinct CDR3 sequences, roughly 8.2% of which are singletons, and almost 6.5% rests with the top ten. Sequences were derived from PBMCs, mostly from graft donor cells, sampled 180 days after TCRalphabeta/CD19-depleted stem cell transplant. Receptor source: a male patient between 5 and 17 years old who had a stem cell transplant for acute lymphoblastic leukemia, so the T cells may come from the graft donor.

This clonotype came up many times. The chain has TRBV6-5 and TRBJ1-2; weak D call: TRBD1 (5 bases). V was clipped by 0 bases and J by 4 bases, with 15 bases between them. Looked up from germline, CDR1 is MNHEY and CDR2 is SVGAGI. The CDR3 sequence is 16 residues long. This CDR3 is CASSYSALGVGYGYTF. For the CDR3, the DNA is TGTGCCAGCAGTTACTCGGCCTTGGGGGTCGGCTATGGCTACACCTTC.

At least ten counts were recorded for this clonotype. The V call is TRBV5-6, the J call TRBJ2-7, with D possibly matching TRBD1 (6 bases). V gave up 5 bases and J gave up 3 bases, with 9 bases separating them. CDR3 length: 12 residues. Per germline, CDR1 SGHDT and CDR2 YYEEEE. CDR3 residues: CASSTGYYEQYF. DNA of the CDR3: TGTGCCAGCAGTACAGGGTACTACGAGCAGTACTTC.

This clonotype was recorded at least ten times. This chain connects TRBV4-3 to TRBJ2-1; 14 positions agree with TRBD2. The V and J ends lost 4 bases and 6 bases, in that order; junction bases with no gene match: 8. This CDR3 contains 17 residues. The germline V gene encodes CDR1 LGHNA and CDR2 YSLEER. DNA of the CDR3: TGCGCCAGCAGCCTCTCTCGACTAGCGGGGGGGTTCAATGAGCAGTTCTTC. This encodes CASSLSRLAGGFNEQFF.

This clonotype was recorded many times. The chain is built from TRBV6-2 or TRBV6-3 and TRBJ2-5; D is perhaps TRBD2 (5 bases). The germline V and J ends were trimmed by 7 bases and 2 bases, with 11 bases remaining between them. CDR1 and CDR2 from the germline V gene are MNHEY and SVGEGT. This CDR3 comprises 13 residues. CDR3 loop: CASIRGSQETQYF. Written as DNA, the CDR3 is TGTGCCAGCATCCGAGGGAGTCAAGAGACCCAGTACTTC.

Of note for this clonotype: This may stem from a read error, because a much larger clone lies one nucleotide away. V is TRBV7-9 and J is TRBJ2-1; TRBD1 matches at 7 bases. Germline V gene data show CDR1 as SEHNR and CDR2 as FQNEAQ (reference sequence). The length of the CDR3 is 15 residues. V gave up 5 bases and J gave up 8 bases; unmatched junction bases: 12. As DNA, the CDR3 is TGTGCCAGCAGCAAACTCGGACAGGCCTCCGATGAGCAGTTCTTC. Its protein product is CASSKLGQASDEQFF.

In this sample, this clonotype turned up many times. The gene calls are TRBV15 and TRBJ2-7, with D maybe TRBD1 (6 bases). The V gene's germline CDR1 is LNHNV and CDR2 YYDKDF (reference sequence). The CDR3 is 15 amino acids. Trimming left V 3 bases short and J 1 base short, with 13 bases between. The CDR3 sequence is CATSSKTGPSYEQYF. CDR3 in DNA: TGTGCCACCAGCAGCAAGACAGGCCCTTCCTACGAGCAGTACTTC.

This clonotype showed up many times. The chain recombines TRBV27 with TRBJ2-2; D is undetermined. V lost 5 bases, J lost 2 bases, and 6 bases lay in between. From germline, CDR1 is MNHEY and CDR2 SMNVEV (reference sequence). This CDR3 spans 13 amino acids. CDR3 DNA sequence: TGTGCCAGCAGTCCGTTTAACACCGGGGAGCTGTTTTTT. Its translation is CASSPFNTGELFF.

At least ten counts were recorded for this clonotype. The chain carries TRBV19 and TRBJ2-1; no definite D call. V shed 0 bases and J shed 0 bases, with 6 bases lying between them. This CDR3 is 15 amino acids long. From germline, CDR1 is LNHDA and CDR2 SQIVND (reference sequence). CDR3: CASSIEGSSYNEQFF. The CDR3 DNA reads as TGTGCCAGTAGTATAGAGGGTAGCTCCTACAATGAGCAGTTCTTC.

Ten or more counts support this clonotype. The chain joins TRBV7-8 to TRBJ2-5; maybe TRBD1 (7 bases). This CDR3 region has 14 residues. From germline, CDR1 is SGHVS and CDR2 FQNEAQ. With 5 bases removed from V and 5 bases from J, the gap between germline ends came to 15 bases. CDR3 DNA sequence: TGTGCCAGCAGCGGATCTCAGGGGGGCGAGACCCAGTACTTC. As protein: CASSGSQGGETQYF.

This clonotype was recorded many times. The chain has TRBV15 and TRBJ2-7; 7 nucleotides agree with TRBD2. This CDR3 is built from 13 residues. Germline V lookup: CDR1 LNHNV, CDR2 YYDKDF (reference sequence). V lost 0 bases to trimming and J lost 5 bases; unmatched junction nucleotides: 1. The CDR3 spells CATSRDRGDEQYF. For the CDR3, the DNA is TGTGCCACCAGCAGAGATCGGGGGGACGAGCAGTACTTC.

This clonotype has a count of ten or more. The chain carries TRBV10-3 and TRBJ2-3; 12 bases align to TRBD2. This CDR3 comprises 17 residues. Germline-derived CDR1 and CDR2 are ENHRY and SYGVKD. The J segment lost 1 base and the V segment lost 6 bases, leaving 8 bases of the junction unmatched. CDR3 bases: TGTGCCATCAGCACCCGTAGGACTAGCGGGGGCACAGATACGCAGTATTTT. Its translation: CAISTRRTSGGTDTQYF.

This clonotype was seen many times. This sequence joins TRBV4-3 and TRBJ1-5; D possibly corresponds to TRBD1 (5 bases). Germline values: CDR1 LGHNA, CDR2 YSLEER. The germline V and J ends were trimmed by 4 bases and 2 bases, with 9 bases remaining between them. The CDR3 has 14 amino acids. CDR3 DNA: TGCGCCAGCAGCCCCGTGGGGGGCAATCAGCCCCAGCATTTT. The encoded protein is CASSPVGGNQPQHF.

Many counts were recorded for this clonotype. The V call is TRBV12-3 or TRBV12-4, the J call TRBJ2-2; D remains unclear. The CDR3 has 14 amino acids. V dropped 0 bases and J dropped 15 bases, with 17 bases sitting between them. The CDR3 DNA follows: TGTGCCAGCAGTTTAGCTGACACCCGCTCAATAGTGTTTTTT. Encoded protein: CASSLADTRSIVFF.

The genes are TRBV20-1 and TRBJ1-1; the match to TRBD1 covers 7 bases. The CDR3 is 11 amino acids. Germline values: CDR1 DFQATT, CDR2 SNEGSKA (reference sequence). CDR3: CGNSGGTEAFF. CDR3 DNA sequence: TGCGGGAATTCAGGGGGCACTGAAGCTTTCTTT.

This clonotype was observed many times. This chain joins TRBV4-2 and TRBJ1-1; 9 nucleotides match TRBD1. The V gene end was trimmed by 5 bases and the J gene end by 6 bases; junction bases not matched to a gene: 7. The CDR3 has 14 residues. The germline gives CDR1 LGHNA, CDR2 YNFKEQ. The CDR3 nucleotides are TGTGCCAGCAGCGCTACAGGGGGCGTAGCTGAAGCTTTCTTT. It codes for CASSATGGVAEAFF.

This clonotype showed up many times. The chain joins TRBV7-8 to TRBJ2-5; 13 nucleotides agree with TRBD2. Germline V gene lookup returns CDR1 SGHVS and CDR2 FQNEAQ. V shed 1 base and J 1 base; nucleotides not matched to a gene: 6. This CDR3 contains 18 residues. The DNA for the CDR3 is TGTGCCAGCAGCTTAGGGGAACTAGCGGGAGGGATCCAAGAGACCCAGTACTTC. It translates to CASSLGELAGGIQETQYF.

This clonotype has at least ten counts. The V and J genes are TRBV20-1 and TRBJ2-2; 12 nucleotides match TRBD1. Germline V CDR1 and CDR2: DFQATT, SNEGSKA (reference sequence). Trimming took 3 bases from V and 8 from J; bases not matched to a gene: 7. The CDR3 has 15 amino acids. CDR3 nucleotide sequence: TGCAGTGCTAGTGGGGGACAGGGGGCGGATGGGGAGCTGTTTTTT. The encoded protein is CSASGGQGADGELFF.

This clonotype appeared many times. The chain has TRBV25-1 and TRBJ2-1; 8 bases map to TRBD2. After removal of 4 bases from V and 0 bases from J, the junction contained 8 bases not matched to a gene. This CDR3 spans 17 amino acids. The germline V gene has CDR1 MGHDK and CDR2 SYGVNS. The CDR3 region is CASSALRGGSSYNEQFF. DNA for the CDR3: TGTGCCAGCAGTGCCCTCCGGGGGGGCTCCTCCTACAATGAGCAGTTCTTC.

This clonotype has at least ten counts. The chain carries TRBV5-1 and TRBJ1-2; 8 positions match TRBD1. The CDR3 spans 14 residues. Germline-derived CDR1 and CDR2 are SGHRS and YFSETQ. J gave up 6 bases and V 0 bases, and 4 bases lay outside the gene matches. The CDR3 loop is CASSLVQGANGYTF. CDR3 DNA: TGCGCCAGCAGCTTGGTCCAGGGGGCCAATGGCTACACCTTC.